These 3 T cell receptor beta chains were all obtained from the same sample, sequenced in a study of T cell changes during pregnancy in multiple sclerosis. Generated by immunoSEQ multiplex PCR, the TCRdb table keeps only in-frame clones and is missing some. The repertoire holds roughly 100,000 clones, with more than 85% as singletons. The sequences come from peripheral blood, collected after pregnancy. All receptors come from a female donor with multiple sclerosis, enrolled in a pregnancy study.

The chain joins TRBV5-8 to TRBJ1-2; unclear D gene. The V gene's germline CDR1 is SGHTS and CDR2 YDEGEE. The CDR3 consists of 15 residues. V lost 4 bases to trimming and J lost 0 bases, with 13 bases between them. CDR3 in amino acids: CASSREVQANYGYTF. In DNA, the CDR3 is TGTGCCAGCAGCAGGGAGGTCCAGGCTAACTATGGCTACACCTTC. Using reference TRBV5-8 and TRBJ1-2 for the parts outside the CDR3, the full variable domain is EAGVTQSPTHLIKTRGQQATLRCSPISGHTSVYWYQQALGLGLQFLLWYDEGEERNRGNFPPRFSGRQFPNYSSELNVNALELEDSALYLCASSREVQANYGYTFGSGTRLTVV.

The rearrangement uses TRBV19 and TRBJ2-3, with D uncertain. This CDR3 has 14 residues. V lost 0 bases to trimming and J lost 10 bases, with 14 bases between them. Germline V gives CDR1 LNHDA, CDR2 SQIVND (reference sequence). The CDR3 DNA is TGTGCCAGTAGTATAGATCCCGGGTTAGGATCGCAGTATTTT. Translated: CASSIDPGLGSQYF.

The V call is TRBV7-6, the J call TRBJ2-3; no definite D call. From germline, CDR1 is SGHVS and CDR2 FNYEAQ. Trimming removed 0 bases from V and 4 bases from J, with 11 bases in between. The CDR3 has 15 amino acids. The CDR3 DNA sequence: TGTGCCAGCAGCTTAGCGCTTCTTAGTTCAGATACGCAGTATTTT. Its protein is CASSLALLSSDTQYF. The variable domain in full, completed from reference TRBV7-6 and TRBJ2-3, reads GAGVSQSPRYKVTKRGQDVALRCDPISGHVSLYWYRQALGQGPEFLTYFNYEAQQDKSGLPNDRFSAERPEGSISTLTIQRTEQRDSAMYRCASSLALLSSDTQYFGPGTRLTVL.